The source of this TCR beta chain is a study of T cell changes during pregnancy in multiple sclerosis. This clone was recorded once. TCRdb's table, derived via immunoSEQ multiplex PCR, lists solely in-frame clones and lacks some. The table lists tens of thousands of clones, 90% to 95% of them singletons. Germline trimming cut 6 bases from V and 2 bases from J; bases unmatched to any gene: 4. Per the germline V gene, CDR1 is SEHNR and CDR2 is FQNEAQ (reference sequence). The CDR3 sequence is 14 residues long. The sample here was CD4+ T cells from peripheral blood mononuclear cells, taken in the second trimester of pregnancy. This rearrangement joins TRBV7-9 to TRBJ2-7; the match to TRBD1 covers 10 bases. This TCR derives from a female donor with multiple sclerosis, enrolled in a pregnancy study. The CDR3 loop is CASSSGQGAYEQYF. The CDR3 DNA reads TGTGCCAGCAGTTCAGGACAGGGGGCCTACGAGCAGTACTTC. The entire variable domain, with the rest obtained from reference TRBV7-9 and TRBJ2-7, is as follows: DTGVSQNPRHKITKRGQNVTFRCDPISEHNRLYWYRQTLGQGPEFLTYFQNEAQLEKSRLLSDRFSAERPKGSFSTLEIQRTEQGDSAMYLCASSSGQGAYEQYFGPGTRLTVT.